One and the same sample provided the 10 T cell receptor beta chains below, sequenced in a study of PD-L1 blockade in urothelial cancer. As for time point: peripheral blood 6 weeks after treatment start. Method: immunoSEQ multiplex PCR; TCRdb's copy keeps in-frame clones and lacks some. This repertoire shows 20,000 to 25,000 clones, approximately 90% found once; its top ten account for about 10%. Sequencing was performed on PBMCs, taken around atezolizumab (anti-PD-L1) treatment. The receptors were sampled from a woman in her fifties or sixties with urothelial cancer.

The rearrangement uses TRBV6-1 and TRBJ2-7; 10 bases are shared with TRBD1. The germline gives CDR1 MNHNS, CDR2 SASEGT. The CDR3 loop spans 15 amino acids. Germline trimming cut 6 bases from V and 0 bases from J; bases unmatched to any gene: 5. Here the CDR3 reads CASRPGQGNSYEQYF. CDR3 sequence (DNA): TGTGCCAGCAGACCGGGACAGGGGAACTCCTACGAGCAGTACTTC.

This chain connects TRBV6-4 to TRBJ2-1; TRBD1 aligns across 7 bases. CDR3 size: 16 residues. Trimming took 0 bases from V and 7 from J; bases not matched to a gene: 9. Germline V gene lookup returns CDR1 MRHNA and CDR2 SNTAGT. This chain's CDR3 is CASSDSTYRGLNEQFF. The CDR3 nucleotides are TGTGCCAGCAGTGACTCGACCTACAGGGGTTTGAATGAGCAGTTCTTC.

Concerning this clone itself: The sample has other DNA sequences that encode this CDR3 too. The rearrangement uses TRBV27 and TRBJ1-5, with TRBD1 as a possible D gene (5 bases). CDR1 is MNHEY and CDR2 is SMNVEV in the germline V gene (reference sequence). This CDR3 is 14 amino acids long. V lost 10 bases and J 0 bases, leaving 13 bases between the germline ends. In DNA form, the CDR3 reads TGTGCCACTGCAGGGTTTTATAGCAATCAGCCCCAGCATTTT. Protein product: CATAGFYSNQPQHF.

J is TRBJ1-2 and V is TRBV5-4; 11 nucleotides align to TRBD1. The length of the CDR3 is 16 residues. Germline V lookup: CDR1 SGHNT, CDR2 YYREEE (reference sequence). The V gene end was trimmed by 0 bases and the J gene end by 12 bases; junction bases not matched to a gene: 13. The CDR3 DNA follows: TGTGCCAGCAGCTTGGCAACATCAGGACAGGGGGCCAGGAACACCTTC. This gives the protein CASSLATSGQGARNTF.

V and J are TRBV5-4 and TRBJ2-5; D is perhaps TRBD2 (5 bases). CDR1 is SGHNT and CDR2 is YYREEE in the germline V gene (reference sequence). This CDR3 region has 14 residues. V lost 4 bases and J 5 bases, leaving 15 bases between the germline ends. The CDR3 DNA sequence: TGTGCCAGCAGCCCGTCAGCGGAGTGGGAGACCCAGTACTTC. Translating it yields CASSPSAEWETQYF.

J is TRBJ2-2 and V is TRBV6-5; 9 positions agree with TRBD1. This CDR3 is 15 amino acids long. V lost 0 bases to trimming and J lost 5 bases; unmatched junction nucleotides: 1. Germline V CDR1 and CDR2: MNHEY, SVGAGI. Here the CDR3 reads CASSYSGQGTGELFF. CDR3 DNA sequence: TGTGCCAGCAGTTACTCTGGACAGGGGACCGGGGAGCTGTTTTTT.

The chain combines TRBV6-6 with TRBJ1-2, with D hard to call. The germline V and J ends were trimmed by 5 bases and 7 bases, with 17 bases remaining between them. CDR3 length: 14 amino acids. Germline V lookup: CDR1 MNHNY, CDR2 SVGAGI (reference sequence). CDR3 bases: TGTGCCAGCAGTCGTCCGGGAGCGCCGGGTGGCTACACCTTC. As protein: CASSRPGAPGGYTF.

The rearrangement uses TRBV7-9 and TRBJ1-5; D may be TRBD1 (6 bases). CDR1 and CDR2 (germline): SEHNR, FQNEAQ (reference sequence). The CDR3 totals 14 residues. V shed 5 bases and J shed 3 bases, with 11 bases lying between them. CDR3 sequence reads: CASSTGQFNQPQHF. The CDR3 coding sequence is TGTGCCAGCAGCACTGGACAGTTCAATCAGCCCCAGCATTTT.

The chain couples TRBV18 to TRBJ2-5, with TRBD2 matching 10 bases. Germline V gene data show CDR1 as KGHSH and CDR2 as LQKENI. After removal of 5 bases from V and 5 bases from J, the junction contained 8 bases not matched to a gene. There are 15 residues in the CDR3. CDR3 sequence (DNA): TGTGCCAGCTCATCCGGACTAGCGGCAAGGGAGACCCAGTACTTC. Its protein product is CASSSGLAARETQYF.

The chain is built from TRBV21-1 and TRBJ2-3; TRBD2, the D gene given by the table, was not confirmed from the DNA. TRBV21-1 is a pseudogene. CDR3 length: 15 amino acids. The CDR3 DNA reads TGTGCCAGCAGCAAAGAAGAGGGCAACACAGATACGCAGTATTTT. Protein sequence: CASSKEEGNTDTQYF.